This TCR beta chain stems from a study of cytomegalovirus exposure and HLA in healthy donors (dated by TCRdb to the late 2010s). General notes on the study: An earlier analysis of approximately 550 of the donors reported approximately 300 Gb of sequence data and 100 million to 140 million unique TCR beta sequences from approximately 180 million T cells. About 310 gigabases of sequencing data and approximately 85 million unique TCR sequences were included in an early release covering roughly 700 HLA-typed donors. Donor age, sex, ethnicity and CMV serostatus were compiled alongside the repertoire data. Both class I and class II loci were covered by HLA typing, at four-digit resolution. A later genetic analysis used genome-wide SNP genotypes for 398 of the 666 donors, treating that subset as a discovery cohort. The aim of the study was to test whether cataloging public T cell receptors could identify signatures of past pathogen exposure. In a later analysis, previously published TCR beta repertoires from 666 donors were re-analyzed and high-resolution HLA genotyping was added so that TCR occurrence patterns could be studied. The number of donors typed differed by locus, with roughly 629-640 for A, B, C, DRB1 and DQB1, about 500 for DQA1, under 610 for DPA1, and some 470 for DPB1. Among the roughly 380 genotyped donors, around 79% belonged to the genetic ancestry cluster associated with self-reported Caucasian donors. The study used immunosequencing to profile the T cell repertoires of 666 subjects and linked those repertoires to cytomegalovirus serostatus. Besides the first cohort of 500 to 700 subjects, a separate validation cohort made up of 120 different subjects was used. Because of strong linkage in the cohort, roughly five DR-DQ haplotypes were treated as single units for association and clustering. An earlier analysis of around 640 of the donors used high-throughput TCR beta sequencing to judge whether each TCR beta V gene segment behaved as functional or pseudogenic. In the later analysis, no new phenotypic data were used to find candidate immune exposures; instead, reliance was placed on TCR beta sequences and their occurrence across donors. Across approximately 400 genotyped donors of the cohort, an average of roughly 250,000 unique TCR beta nucleotide sequences per donor were sequenced, and roughly 17% of those sequences were non-productive. To predict cytomegalovirus infection status, the study combined high-throughput TCR immunosequencing, statistical association of individual TCRs with disease status, and machine learning. All discovery cohort repertoires had been generated on a single sequencing platform. What the authors observed across the whole study: Because HLA typing was missing for some donors at each locus, association tests included only the typed subset. Because the 87-base-pair reads could not distinguish some IMGT-functional V segments, including TRBV6-2 and TRBV6-3, those segments were excluded. CMV serostatus was the only immune exposure information available for the cohort. Most CMV-associated TCR beta chains appeared to be HLA-restricted in a later analysis, and the HLA associations seemed to be driven largely by CMV exposure. A few of the identified cytomegalovirus-associated TCR beta chains were confirmed in vitro to be specific for cytomegalovirus antigens. Linkage disequilibrium might explain the correlated functional status among segregating V segments, but an unknown experimental factor could not be ruled out. Specific HLA alleles were associated with around 18,000 TCR beta sequences at a false discovery rate of 0.05 in a later analysis. Compared with the roughly 670-donor mean, donors in an Asian-associated ancestry cluster had fewer N-insertions in productive TCRs, according to a later genetic analysis. In a later analysis, the rate of TCR association differed among HLA loci, with DRB1 alleles having the most associated TCRs and HLA-C alleles having the fewest. It was suggested by the authors that the approach could potentially be generalized to other disease states and immunological phenotypes. This cohort had only TCR beta chains sequenced, and the lack of alpha or paired-chain data limited which features could be detected. The study listed over 150 TCR beta chains as associated with cytomegalovirus. Compared with equally common non-associated chains, HLA-associated TCR beta chains in a later analysis were more clonally expanded and had lower generation probabilities. The classifier was reported to diagnose cytomegalovirus status with high specificity and sensitivity in both the original and validation cohorts. Most TCR sequences were observed very rarely across donors, whereas some public TCRs were present in many individuals. A further reported finding was that TCR beta sequences accurately predicted the HLA-A and HLA-B alleles for most subjects in the first cohort. Because counts were too low, around 17 rarely observed V segments, including chromosome 9 orphons, were left out of the earlier analysis of about 500 of the donors. According to a later analysis, parvovirus B19, influenza, CMV and Epstein-Barr virus appeared linked to several top co-occurrence clusters. V-gene and J-gene trimming of TCR beta chains was associated with a missense DCLRE1C variant in a later genetic analysis, and the association was replicated in an independent cohort. The presence/absence analyses assumed that sequencing depth was roughly uniform across donors, and that assumption may not be true. The sequencing pipeline was judged likely to have produced a cluster of highly shared sequence variants as a technical artifact. An earlier analysis of approximately 600 of the donors showed that most TCR beta V segments appeared in productive rearrangements either about 87% or about 30% of the time, which broadly matched IMGT annotations. When HLA alleles, especially DR and DQ, strongly co-occurred, TCR associations were difficult to assign to individual alleles.

The cohort consisted of 670 or so healthy bone marrow donors. At the time of sampling, every cohort member was nominally healthy, though immune exposures that went unrecorded were likely present. The donor tested CMV seronegative, placing the donor among the 350 to 400 seronegative members of the cohort. A peripheral blood sample was provided by each donor, and peripheral blood mononuclear cells were used for TCR beta sequencing. The Qiagen DNeasy Blood Extraction Kit was used to extract genomic DNA from the blood cell samples. For CDR1 and CDR2, the germline V gene (reference sequence) lists MNHNY and SVGAGI. For this chain, trimming is 6 bases at the V end and 7 bases at the J end, and the number of junction bases without a gene match is 5. The CDR3 has 13 amino acids, counting the end cysteine and phenylalanine. Only the CDR3 part of the read is kept: 39 bases, read in frame from the first base.

This clone occurred once. Its recognized antigen is unknown. Qualities for individual bases were not recorded, and no much larger clone is one base off. Receptor libraries were prepared by the immunoSEQ multiplex PCR assay. The multiplex PCR relied on a mix of 60 forward primers for TCR Vbeta segments and 13 reverse primers for TCR Jbeta segments. A multiplex PCR assay on genomic DNA amplified the CDR3 region of rearranged TCR beta genes. Amplified TCR beta libraries were sequenced as 87-base-pair reads on the Illumina HiSeq System. The study's processing was this. A later analysis tallied 75 million to 85 million unique TCR beta chains across the 640 or so repertoires, and some 12 million of those chains were shared by two or more donors. Raw reads were error-corrected and collapsed into unique sequences with a nearest-neighbor algorithm that merged closely related sequences to remove PCR and sequencing errors. CDR3 sequences were aligned to IMGT reference sequences to assign V, D and J gene segments. For a sequence to be retained, at least a six-nucleotide match to both a V gene segment and a J gene segment was required. A rearrangement counted as productive if the CDR3 had no stop codons and remained in frame with V and J, and every other rearrangement counted as non-productive. Following IMGT convention, CDR3 was defined as the stretch from the second conserved V-encoded cysteine to the conserved J-encoded phenylalanine. In an earlier analysis of approximately 500 of the donors, sequences lacking an unambiguous match to a single V gene segment were excluded. In an earlier analysis of approximately 550 of the donors, V segments were called functional above 56.7% productive rearrangements and were called segregating when the between-donor standard deviation exceeded 5%. To diagnose cytomegalovirus status from the catalog of TCR beta chain sequences, a statistical classification framework was built. In a later analysis, V and J genes were assigned by comparing TCR nucleotide sequences against IMGT/GENE-DB human TR gene sequences. A later analysis assigned CDR3 sequences and most-parsimonious VDJ recombination scenarios with the TCRdist pipeline. In a later analysis, each TCR beta chain was defined by its CDR3 amino acid sequence together with its V-gene family, and reads without a unique V-gene family were excluded. As a way to deal with suspected cross-contamination and a sequencing artifact, a later analysis dropped over 550 nucleotide sequences that were highly shared and had low generation probability. A later analysis calculated a clonal expansion index for each public chain from normalized within-repertoire ranks of inferred template counts. Generation probabilities in a later analysis came from a VDJ recombination model fitted to out-of-frame rearrangements, and those results were checked against IGoR. In a later analysis, hypergeometric tests were used to score TCR-TCR, TCR-HLA and TCR-CMV co-occurrence, with a repertoire-size bias correction applied to TCR pairs. A later analysis estimated false discovery rates by permuting HLA or CMV assignments 20 times. In a later analysis, co-occurring TCRs were grouped using DBSCAN, with TCRdist sequence similarity added in when clustering inside HLA-allele-positive subsets. Repertoires with fewer than 30,000 or more than 120,000 public chains, plus five repertoires with anomalous nucleotide sharing, were excluded from co-occurrence clustering. The table comes from immuneACCESS by way of TCRdb, which keeps in-frame sequences with V and J called. Part of the clones is missing from these tables; in studies checked, under half for an unresolved V gene and the rest for unknown reasons. V and J calls and clone size are copied from that table; D and trimming were computed from the DNA. In this sample the table shows just over 150,000 clones, approximately 80% of which occur a single time. The leading ten clones occupy approximately 1.9% of the sample.

The chain uses TRBV6-6 and TRBJ1-5, with 8 central nucleotides matching TRBD1. Sequences were obtained from PBMCs. The TCR was taken from a man between 18 and 35 years old in good health and CMV-seronegative. The DNA is as follows: TGTGCCAGCAGCACGGACAGGGCACAGCCCCAGCATTTT. This encodes CASSTDRAQPQHF.